This T cell receptor beta chain was identified in a study of blood T cells in healthy people across ages. Study-level findings and limits: Diversity of TCR beta per million T cells declined in a roughly linear way with age.

Next came a second PCR, run for about 6 to 11 cycles, which used a sample-barcoded 5' primer along with a J-beta primer mix. Individual samples furnished no less than 3 million CDR3-containing paired-end reads apiece. TCRdb reprocessed the 5' RACE reads with MiXCR, giving one entry per CDR3 protein. Here the sample spans approximately 800,000 distinct CDR3 sequences, more than 50% being singletons. The CDR3 length is 15 residues. The V end lost 2 bases, the J end lost 5 bases, and 13 bases lay between the germline ends. Per the germline V gene, CDR1 is MNHEY and CDR2 is SVGEGT. A remark on this clonotype: Its antigen is not identified.

The sequenced sample was blood. The rearrangement links TRBV6-2 or TRBV6-3 to TRBJ2-1; D possibly matches TRBD1 or TRBD2 (5 bases each). This sequence originates from a man aged 40-49 years in good health. In DNA, the CDR3 is TGTGCCAGCAGTTACAGGCCGAGAGGGGACAATGAGCAGTTCTTC. This codes for CASSYRPRGDNEQFF.